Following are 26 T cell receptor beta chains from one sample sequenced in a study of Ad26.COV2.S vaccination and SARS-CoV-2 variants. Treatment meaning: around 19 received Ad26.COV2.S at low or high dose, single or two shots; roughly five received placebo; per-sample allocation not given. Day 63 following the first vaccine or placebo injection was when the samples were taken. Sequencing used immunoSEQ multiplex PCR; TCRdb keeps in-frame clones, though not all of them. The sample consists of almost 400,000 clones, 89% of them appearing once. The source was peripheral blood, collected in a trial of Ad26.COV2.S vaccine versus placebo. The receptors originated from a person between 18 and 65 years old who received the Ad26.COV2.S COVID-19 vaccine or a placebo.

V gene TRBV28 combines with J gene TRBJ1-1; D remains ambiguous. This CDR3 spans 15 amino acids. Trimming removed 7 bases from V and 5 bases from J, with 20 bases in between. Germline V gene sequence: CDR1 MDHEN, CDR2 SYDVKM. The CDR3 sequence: CASTPYGGPGTEAFF. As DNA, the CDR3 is TGTGCCAGCACCCCCTATGGTGGCCCGGGGACTGAAGCTTTCTTT.

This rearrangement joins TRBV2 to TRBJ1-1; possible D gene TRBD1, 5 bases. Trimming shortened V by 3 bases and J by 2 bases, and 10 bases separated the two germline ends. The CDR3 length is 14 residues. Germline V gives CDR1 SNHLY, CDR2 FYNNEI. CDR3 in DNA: TGTGCCAGCAGTGATCGGCAGGGAAACACTGAAGCTTTCTTT. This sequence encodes CASSDRQGNTEAFF.

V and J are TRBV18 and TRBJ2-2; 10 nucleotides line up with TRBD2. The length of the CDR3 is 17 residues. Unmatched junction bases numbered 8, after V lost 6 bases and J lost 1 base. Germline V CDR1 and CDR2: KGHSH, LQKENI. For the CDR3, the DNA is TGTGCCAGCTCCCTCAGGGCTAGCGGGAGGAACACCGGGGAGCTGTTTTTT. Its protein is CASSLRASGRNTGELFF.

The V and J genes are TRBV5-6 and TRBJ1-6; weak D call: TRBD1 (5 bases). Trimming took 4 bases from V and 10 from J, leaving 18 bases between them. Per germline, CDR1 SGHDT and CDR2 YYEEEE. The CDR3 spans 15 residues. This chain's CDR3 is CASSPRGGIGSPLHF. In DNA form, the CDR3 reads TGTGCCAGCAGCCCACGCGGGGGTATTGGGTCACCCCTCCACTTT.

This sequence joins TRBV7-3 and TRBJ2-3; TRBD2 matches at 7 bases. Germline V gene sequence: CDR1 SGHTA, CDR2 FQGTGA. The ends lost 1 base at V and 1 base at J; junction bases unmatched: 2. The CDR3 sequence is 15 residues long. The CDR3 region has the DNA TGTGCCAGCAGCTTAAATCTAGCGGGCACAGATACGCAGTATTTT. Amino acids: CASSLNLAGTDTQYF.

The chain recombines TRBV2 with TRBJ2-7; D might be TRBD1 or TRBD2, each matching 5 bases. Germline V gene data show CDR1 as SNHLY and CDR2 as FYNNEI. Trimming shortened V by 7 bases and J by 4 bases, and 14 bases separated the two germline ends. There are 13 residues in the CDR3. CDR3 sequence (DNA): TGTGCCAGCATCCTGGGGGTGGGATACGAGCAGTACTTC. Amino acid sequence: CASILGVGYEQYF.

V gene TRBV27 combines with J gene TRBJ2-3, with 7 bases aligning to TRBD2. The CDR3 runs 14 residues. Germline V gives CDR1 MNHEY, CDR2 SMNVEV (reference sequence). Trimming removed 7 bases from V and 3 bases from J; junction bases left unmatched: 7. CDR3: CASKRTGGTDTQYF. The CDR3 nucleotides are TGTGCCAGCAAGAGAACCGGGGGGACAGATACGCAGTATTTT.

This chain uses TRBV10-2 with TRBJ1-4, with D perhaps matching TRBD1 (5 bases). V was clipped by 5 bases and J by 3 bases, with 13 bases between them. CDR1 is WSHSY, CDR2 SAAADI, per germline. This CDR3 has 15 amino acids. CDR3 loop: CASSPVGVSNEKLFF. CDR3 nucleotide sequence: TGCGCCAGCAGTCCGGTGGGGGTATCTAATGAAAAACTGTTTTTT.

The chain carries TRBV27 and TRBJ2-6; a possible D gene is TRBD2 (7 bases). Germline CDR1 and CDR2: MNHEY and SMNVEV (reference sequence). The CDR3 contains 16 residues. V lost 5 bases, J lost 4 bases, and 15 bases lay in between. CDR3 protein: CASSPRGGAGANVLTF. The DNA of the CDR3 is TGTGCCAGCAGTCCCCGAGGGGGGGCCGGGGCCAACGTCCTGACTTTC.

CDR3 in DNA: TGCGCCAGCAGCTTTATTCGTAGAGATGGCTACACCTTC. Amino acids: CASSFIRRDGYTF. The V call is TRBV5-1, the J call TRBJ1-2; no definite D call. V was pared by 2 bases and J by 6 bases, with 11 bases between. Per the germline V gene, CDR1 is SGHRS and CDR2 is YFSETQ. The CDR3 consists of 13 residues.

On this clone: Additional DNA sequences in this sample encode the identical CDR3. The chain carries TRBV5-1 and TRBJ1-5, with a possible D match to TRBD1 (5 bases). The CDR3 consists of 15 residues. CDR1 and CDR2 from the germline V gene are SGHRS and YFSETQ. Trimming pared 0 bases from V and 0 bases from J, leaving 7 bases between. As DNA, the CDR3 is TGCGCCAGCAGCTTGGCAGGGTATAGCAATCAGCCCCAGCATTTT. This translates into CASSLAGYSNQPQHF.

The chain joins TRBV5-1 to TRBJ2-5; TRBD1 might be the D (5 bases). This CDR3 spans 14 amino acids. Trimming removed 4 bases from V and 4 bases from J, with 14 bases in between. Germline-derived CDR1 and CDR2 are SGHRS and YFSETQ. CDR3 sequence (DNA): TGCGCCAGCAGCAAAGGGGCGTACGGAGAGACCCAGTACTTC. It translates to CASSKGAYGETQYF. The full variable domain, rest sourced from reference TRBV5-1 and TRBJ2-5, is KAGVTQTPRYLIKTRGQQVTLSCSPISGHRSVSWYQQTPGQGLQFLFEYFSETQRNKGNFPGRFSGRQFSNSRSEMNVSTLELGDSALYLCASSKGAYGETQYFGPGTRLLVL.

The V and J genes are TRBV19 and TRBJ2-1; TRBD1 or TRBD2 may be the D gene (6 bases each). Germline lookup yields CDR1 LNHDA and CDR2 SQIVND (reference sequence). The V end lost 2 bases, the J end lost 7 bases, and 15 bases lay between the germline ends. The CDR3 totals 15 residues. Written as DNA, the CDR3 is TGTGCCAGTAGTATAAAGGGGGGCGGGTGGAATGAGCAGTTCTTC. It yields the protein CASSIKGGGWNEQFF.

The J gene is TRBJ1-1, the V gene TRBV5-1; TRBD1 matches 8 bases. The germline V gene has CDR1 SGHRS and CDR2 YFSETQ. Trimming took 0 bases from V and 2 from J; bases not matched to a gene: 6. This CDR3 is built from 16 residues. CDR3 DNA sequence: TGCGCCAGCAGCTTGGTAGGGACAGGTGGAAACACTGAAGCTTTCTTT. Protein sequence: CASSLVGTGGNTEAFF.

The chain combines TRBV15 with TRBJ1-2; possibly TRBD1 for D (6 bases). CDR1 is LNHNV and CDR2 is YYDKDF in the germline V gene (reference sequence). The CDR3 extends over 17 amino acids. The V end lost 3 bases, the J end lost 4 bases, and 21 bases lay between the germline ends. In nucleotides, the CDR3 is TGTGCCACCAGCAGGGAACTCGACACCGGGACAACCTATGGCTACACCTTC. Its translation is CATSRELDTGTTYGYTF. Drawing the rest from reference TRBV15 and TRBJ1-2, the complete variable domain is DAMVIQNPRYQVTQFGKPVTLSCSQTLNHNVMYWYQQKSSQAPKLLFHYYDKDFNNEADTPDNFQSRRPNTSFCFLDIRSPGLGDTAMYLCATSRELDTGTTYGYTFGSGTRLTVV.

CDR3 sequence: CASSFTAGISYEQYF. CDR3 bases: TGCGCCAGCAGCTTTACGGCGGGCATCTCCTACGAGCAGTACTTC. The chain employs TRBV5-1 and TRBJ2-7; the D gene is possibly TRBD2 (5 bases). CDR3 length: 15 residues. V was clipped by 2 bases and J by 0 bases, with 12 bases between them. Germline V lookup: CDR1 SGHRS, CDR2 YFSETQ.

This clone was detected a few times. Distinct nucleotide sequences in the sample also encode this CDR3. CDR3 sequence reads: CASSFQGSGANVLTF. As DNA, the CDR3 is TGTGCCAGCAGTTTCCAGGGCTCTGGGGCCAACGTCCTGACTTTC. The chain recombines TRBV28 with TRBJ2-6; tentatively, D is TRBD1 (5 bases). Germline V lookup: CDR1 MDHEN, CDR2 SYDVKM. CDR3 length: 15 residues. The germline V and J ends were trimmed by 3 bases and 0 bases, with 6 bases remaining between them.

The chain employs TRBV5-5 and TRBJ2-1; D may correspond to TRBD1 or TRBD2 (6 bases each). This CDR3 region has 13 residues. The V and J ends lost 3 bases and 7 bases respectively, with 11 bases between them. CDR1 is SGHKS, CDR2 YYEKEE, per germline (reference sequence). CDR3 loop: CASSWGALNEQFF. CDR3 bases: TGTGCCAGCAGCTGGGGGGCTTTAAATGAGCAGTTCTTC.

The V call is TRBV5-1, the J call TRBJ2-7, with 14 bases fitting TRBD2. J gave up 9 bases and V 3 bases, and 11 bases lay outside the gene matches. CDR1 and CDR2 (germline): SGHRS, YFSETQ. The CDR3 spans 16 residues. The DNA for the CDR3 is TGCGCCAGCAGCTCCACCGGGACTAGCGGGAGAAGCCCGCAGTACTTC. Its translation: CASSSTGTSGRSPQYF.

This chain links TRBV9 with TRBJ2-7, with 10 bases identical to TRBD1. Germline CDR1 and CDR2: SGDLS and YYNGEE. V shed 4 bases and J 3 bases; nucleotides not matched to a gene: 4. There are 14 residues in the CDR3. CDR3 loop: CASSNRDRGYEQYF. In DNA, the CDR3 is TGTGCCAGCAGCAACCGGGACAGGGGCTACGAGCAGTACTTC.

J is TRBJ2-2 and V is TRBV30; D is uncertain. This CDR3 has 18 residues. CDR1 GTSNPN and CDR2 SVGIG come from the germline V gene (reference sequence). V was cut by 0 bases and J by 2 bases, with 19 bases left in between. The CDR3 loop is CAWSVIMPGPSNTGELFF. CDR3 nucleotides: TGTGCCTGGAGTGTAATTATGCCAGGACCCAGTAACACCGGGGAGCTGTTTTTT.

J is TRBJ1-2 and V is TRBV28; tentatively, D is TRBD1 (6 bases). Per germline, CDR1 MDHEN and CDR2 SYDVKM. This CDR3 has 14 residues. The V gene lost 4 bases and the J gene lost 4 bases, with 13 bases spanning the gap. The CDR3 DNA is TGTGCCAGCAGTTCGGGGGCTGAGGGCTATGGCTACACCTTC. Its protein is CASSSGAEGYGYTF.

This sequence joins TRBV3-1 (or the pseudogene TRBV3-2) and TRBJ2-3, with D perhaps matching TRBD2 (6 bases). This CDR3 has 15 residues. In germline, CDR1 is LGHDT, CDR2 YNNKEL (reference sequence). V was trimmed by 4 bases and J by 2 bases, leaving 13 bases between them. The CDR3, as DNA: TGTGCCAGCAGCCCCCGGGACTTTCACACAGATACGCAGTATTTT. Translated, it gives CASSPRDFHTDTQYF.

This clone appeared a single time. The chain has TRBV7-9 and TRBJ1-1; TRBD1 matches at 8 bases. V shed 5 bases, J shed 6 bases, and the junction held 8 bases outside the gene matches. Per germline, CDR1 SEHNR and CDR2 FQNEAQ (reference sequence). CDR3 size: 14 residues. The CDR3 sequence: CASSLPQGGAEAFF. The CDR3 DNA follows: TGTGCCAGCAGCCTTCCACAGGGGGGCGCTGAAGCTTTCTTT.

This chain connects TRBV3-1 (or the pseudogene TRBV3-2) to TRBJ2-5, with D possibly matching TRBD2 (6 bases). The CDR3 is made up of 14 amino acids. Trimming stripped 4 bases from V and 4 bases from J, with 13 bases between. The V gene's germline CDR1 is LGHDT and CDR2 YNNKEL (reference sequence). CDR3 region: CASSRSGESETQYF. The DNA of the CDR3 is TGTGCCAGCAGCCGTTCGGGGGAGTCAGAGACCCAGTACTTC.

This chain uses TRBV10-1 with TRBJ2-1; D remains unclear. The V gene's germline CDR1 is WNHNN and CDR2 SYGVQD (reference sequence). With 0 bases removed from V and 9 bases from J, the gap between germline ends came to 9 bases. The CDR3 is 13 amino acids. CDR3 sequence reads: CASSESTAGEQFF. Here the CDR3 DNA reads TGCGCCAGCAGTGAGTCGACGGCAGGTGAGCAGTTCTTC.